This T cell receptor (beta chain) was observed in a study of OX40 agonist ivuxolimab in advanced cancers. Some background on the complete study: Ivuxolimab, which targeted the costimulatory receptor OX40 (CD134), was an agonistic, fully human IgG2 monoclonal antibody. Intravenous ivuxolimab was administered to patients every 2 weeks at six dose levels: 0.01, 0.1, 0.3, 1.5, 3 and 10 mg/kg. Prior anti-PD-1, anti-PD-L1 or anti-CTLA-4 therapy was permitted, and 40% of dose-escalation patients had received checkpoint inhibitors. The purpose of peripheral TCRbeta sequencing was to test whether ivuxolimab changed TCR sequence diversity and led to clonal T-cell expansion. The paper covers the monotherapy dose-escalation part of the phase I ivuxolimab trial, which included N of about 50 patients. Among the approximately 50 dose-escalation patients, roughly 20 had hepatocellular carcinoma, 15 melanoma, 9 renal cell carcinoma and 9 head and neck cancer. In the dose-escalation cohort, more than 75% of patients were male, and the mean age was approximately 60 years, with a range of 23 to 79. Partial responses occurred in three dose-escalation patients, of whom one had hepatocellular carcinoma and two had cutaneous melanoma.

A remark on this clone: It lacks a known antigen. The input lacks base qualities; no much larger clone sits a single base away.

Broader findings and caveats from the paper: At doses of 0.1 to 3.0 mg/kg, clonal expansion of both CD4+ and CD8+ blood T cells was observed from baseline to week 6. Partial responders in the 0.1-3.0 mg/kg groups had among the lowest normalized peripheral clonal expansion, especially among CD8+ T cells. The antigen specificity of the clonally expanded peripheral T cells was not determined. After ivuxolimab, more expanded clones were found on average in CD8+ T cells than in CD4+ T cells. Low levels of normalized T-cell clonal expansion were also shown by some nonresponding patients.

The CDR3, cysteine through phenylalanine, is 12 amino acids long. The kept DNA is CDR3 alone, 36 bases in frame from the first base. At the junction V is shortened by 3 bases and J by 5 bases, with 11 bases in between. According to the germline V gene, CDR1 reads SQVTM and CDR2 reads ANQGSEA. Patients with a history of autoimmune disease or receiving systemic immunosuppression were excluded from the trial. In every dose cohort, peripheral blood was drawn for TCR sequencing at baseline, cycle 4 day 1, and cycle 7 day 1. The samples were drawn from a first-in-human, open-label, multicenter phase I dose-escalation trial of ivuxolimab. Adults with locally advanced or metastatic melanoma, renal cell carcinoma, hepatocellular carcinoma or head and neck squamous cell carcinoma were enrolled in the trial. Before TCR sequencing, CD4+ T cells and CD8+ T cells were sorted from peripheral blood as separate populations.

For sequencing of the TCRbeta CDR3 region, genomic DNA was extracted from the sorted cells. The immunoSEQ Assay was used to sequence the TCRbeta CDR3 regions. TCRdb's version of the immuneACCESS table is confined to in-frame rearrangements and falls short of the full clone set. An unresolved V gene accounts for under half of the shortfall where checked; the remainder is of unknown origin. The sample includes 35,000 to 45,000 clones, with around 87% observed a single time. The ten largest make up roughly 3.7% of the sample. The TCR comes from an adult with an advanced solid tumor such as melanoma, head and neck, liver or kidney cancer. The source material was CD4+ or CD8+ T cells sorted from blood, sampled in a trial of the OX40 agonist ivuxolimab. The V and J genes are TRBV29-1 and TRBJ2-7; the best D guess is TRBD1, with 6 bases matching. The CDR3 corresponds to CSVEPGVNEQYF. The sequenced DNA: TGCAGCGTTGAGCCAGGGGTCAACGAGCAGTACTTC.